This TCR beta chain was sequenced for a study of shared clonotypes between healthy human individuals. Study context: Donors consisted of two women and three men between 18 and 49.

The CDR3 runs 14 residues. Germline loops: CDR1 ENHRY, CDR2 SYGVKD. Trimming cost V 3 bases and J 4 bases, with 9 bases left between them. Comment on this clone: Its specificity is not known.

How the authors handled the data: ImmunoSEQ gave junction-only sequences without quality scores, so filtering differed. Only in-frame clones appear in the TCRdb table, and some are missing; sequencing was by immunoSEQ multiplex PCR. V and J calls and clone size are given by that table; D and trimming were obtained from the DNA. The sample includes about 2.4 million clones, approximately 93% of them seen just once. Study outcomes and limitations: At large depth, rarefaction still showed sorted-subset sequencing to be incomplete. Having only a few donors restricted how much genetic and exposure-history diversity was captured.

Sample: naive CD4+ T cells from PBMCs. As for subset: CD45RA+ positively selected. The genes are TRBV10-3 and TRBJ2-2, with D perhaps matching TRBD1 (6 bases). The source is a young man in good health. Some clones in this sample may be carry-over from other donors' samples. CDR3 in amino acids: CAISEGTSTGELFF. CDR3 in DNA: TGTGCCATCAGTGAAGGGACAAGCACCGGGGAGCTGTTTTTT.